A selection of T cell receptor beta chains follows, all from one sample in a study of T cell responses to AZD1222 COVID-19 vaccine. The data were produced by immunoSEQ multiplex PCR, yet TCRdb's version contains in-frame clones alone and is incomplete. The table has 120,000 or so clones, 80% to 95% seen once. The sequencing used peripheral blood, collected on day 0 of AZD1222 vaccination. These TCRs come from an adult in good health. Each CDR3 is given without its conserved first and last residue.

j_gene,v_gene,CDR3aa
TRBJ2-7,TRBV19,ASSGQGAHEQY
TRBJ1-4,TRBV5-1,ASSPSLGFEKLF
TRBJ2-2,TRBV4-2,ASSQARWSGSNTGELF
TRBJ1-2,TRBV12-3/TRBV12-4,ASSNRAWAGYT
TRBJ2-4,TRBV21-1,ASSKVWHSRAKNIQY
TRBJ2-1,TRBV5-1,ASQDSSRAYNEQF
TRBJ1-2,TRBV6-2/TRBV6-3,ASSSTGYYGYT
TRBJ1-4,TRBV19,ASSNRDSPSTNEKLF
TRBJ1-2,TRBV5-1,ASSAGLGTKLDGYT
TRBJ1-2,TRBV6-4,ASSGGRLRDGYT
TRBJ1-4,TRBV7-9,ASSLAGQGYEKLF
TRBJ2-1,TRBV4-1,ASSQDLDYEQF
TRBJ1-5,TRBV5-5,ASSLDTTGWIQH
TRBJ2-7,TRBV10-3,AISPGGYEQY
TRBJ2-3,TRBV25-1,AGWADRGPDTQY
TRBJ2-7,TRBV28,ASLSPLGREATEQY
TRBJ2-1,TRBV24-1,ATSDYGTAYNEQF
TRBJ2-7,TRBV19,ASSTTRFSYEQY
TRBJ2-7,TRBV15,ATSMGQTSGRDYEQY
TRBJ1-3,TRBV3-1/TRBV3-2,ASSQERPGSGNTIY
TRBJ1-5,TRBV2,ASSLQGARRNQPQH
TRBJ1-5,TRBV10-1,ASSEDWLWQPQH
TRBJ1-6,TRBV3-1/TRBV3-2,ASSQSDSLNSPLH
TRBJ2-1,TRBV6-1,ASSEQVHDEQF
TRBJ1-4,TRBV27,ASSLGQGSLNEKLF
TRBJ1-1,TRBV2,ASSGRLGTEAF
TRBJ1-6,TRBV13,ASSPRRGYNSPLH
TRBJ1-2,TRBV6-5,ASSYFRADGYT
TRBJ2-2,TRBV28,ASSNKGGFTGELF
TRBJ1-1,TRBV19,ASSTDPDRQRSFTEAF
TRBJ2-1,TRBV13,ASSLAGQGALGEQF
TRBJ2-7,TRBV3-1/TRBV3-2,ASSRLAGPISYEQY